One sample yielded the 18 T cell receptor beta chains listed below, sequenced in a study of blood T cell repertoires in COVID-19. Profiled with immunoSEQ multiplex PCR; TCRdb holds only in-frame clones, not every one. Among 45,000 to 55,000 clones listed, 70% to 80% were seen once. The specimen sequenced was PBMCs or T cells enriched from blood (not recorded which). The receptors shown here come from a woman in her 50s with acute COVID-19.

The V and J genes are TRBV4-1 and TRBJ1-3; perhaps TRBD1 as D (6 bases). The CDR3 spans 16 residues. The V and J ends lost 0 bases and 2 bases respectively, with 11 bases between them. Germline CDR1 reads MGHRA; CDR2 reads YSYEKL. The CDR3 nucleotides read TGCGCCAGCAGCCAAGACCCTGGGACACCTGGAAACACCATATATTTT. It encodes CASSQDPGTPGNTIYF.

The J gene is TRBJ2-1, the V gene TRBV3-1 (or the pseudogene TRBV3-2); D is uncertain. The CDR3 contains 15 residues. Germline V gene sequence: CDR1 LGHDT, CDR2 YNNKEL (reference sequence). V was pared by 1 base and J by 7 bases, with 14 bases between. CDR3 region: CASSQGSLGRNEQFF. CDR3 bases: TGTGCCAGCAGCCAAGGGTCCCTGGGCAGAAATGAGCAGTTCTTC.

The J gene is TRBJ1-3, the V gene TRBV5-1, with D maybe TRBD1 (5 bases). Trimming removed 5 bases from V and 0 bases from J, with 9 bases in between. CDR1 and CDR2 from the germline V gene are SGHRS and YFSETQ. The CDR3 spans 14 residues. CDR3 in DNA: TGCGCCAGCAGACCGGGGGGCTCTGGAAACACCATATATTTT. Translation: CASRPGGSGNTIYF. Together with reference TRBV5-1 and TRBJ1-3, the CDR3 gives the full variable domain: KAGVTQTPRYLIKTRGQQVTLSCSPISGHRSVSWYQQTPGQGLQFLFEYFSETQRNKGNFPGRFSGRQFSNSRSEMNVSTLELGDSALYLCASRPGGSGNTIYFGEGSWLTVV.

The chain carries TRBV7-3 and TRBJ2-1; 9 bases map to TRBD2. The CDR3 is 14 residues long. The germline V gene encodes CDR1 SGHTA and CDR2 FQGTGA. V lost 6 bases, J lost 5 bases, and 5 bases stayed unmatched. The CDR3 region has the DNA TGTGCCAGCAGTCCGGGACTAGCACACAATGAGCAGTTCTTC. Translating it yields CASSPGLAHNEQFF.

This sequence joins TRBV14 and TRBJ1-1, with 9 bases identical to TRBD1. The CDR3 has 15 amino acids. Germline V gene data show CDR1 as SGHDN and CDR2 as FVKESK. V shed 3 bases, J shed 1 base, and the junction held 3 bases outside the gene matches. This CDR3 reads CASSQRQGGNTEAFF. DNA of the CDR3: TGTGCCAGCAGCCAGCGACAGGGGGGGAACACTGAAGCTTTCTTT.

The chain recombines TRBV4-1 with TRBJ2-7; a weak D match, TRBD1 (5 bases). V dropped 4 bases and J dropped 3 bases, with 10 bases sitting between them. The CDR3 extends over 13 amino acids. Germline CDR1 reads MGHRA; CDR2 reads YSYEKL. The CDR3 coding sequence is TGCGCCAGCAGCCGATCAGGGCACTACGAGCAGTACTTC. It yields the protein CASSRSGHYEQYF.

J is TRBJ1-2 and V is TRBV25-1; TRBD1 aligns across 8 bases. Germline values: CDR1 MGHDK, CDR2 SYGVNS. This CDR3 comprises 14 residues. Trimming cost V 1 base and J 6 bases; bases outside gene matches: 4. The CDR3 spells CASSEWRQGNGYTF. CDR3 coding DNA: TGTGCCAGCAGTGAATGGCGACAGGGGAATGGCTACACCTTC.

This clone was observed once. This CDR3 reads CASSLDGSYGYTF. CDR3 nucleotides: TGTGCCAGCAGCTTAGACGGGAGCTATGGCTACACCTTC. This chain uses TRBV11-3 with TRBJ1-2; D gene uncertain. Trimming pared 0 bases from V and 4 bases from J, leaving 6 bases between. The CDR3 has 13 amino acids. Germline CDR1 and CDR2: SGHNT and YENEEA.

CDR3 nucleotides: TGTGCCAGCAGTTACCGGGACAGCAACACTGAAGCTTTCTTT. It codes for CASSYRDSNTEAFF. This rearrangement joins TRBV6-5 to TRBJ1-1, with TRBD1 matching over 7 bases. V lost 2 bases to trimming and J lost 2 bases; unmatched junction nucleotides: 2. This CDR3 has 14 amino acids. Germline CDR1 MNHEY, CDR2 SVGAGI.

This sequence joins TRBV7-8 and TRBJ2-5; 11 nucleotides agree with TRBD2. The CDR3 has 14 residues. The ends lost 5 bases at V and 5 bases at J; junction bases unmatched: 4. Germline V CDR1 and CDR2: SGHVS, FQNEAQ. The CDR3 DNA reads as TGTGCCAGCAGCGTACGGACTAGCGGGGAGACCCAGTACTTC. As protein: CASSVRTSGETQYF.

The CDR3 loop is CASSHSGLAGAETQYF. In DNA, the CDR3 is TGTGCCAGCAGCCATTCGGGACTAGCGGGGGCAGAGACCCAGTACTTC. V is TRBV3-1 (or the pseudogene TRBV3-2) and J is TRBJ2-5; TRBD2 agrees at 14 bases. The J segment lost 4 bases and the V segment lost 3 bases, leaving 4 bases of the junction unmatched. The CDR3 sequence is 16 residues long. The germline gives CDR1 LGHDT, CDR2 YNNKEL (reference sequence).

The V and J genes are TRBV11-2 and TRBJ2-7; tentative D call: TRBD2 (6 bases). Germline CDR1 SGHAT, CDR2 FQNNGV. V dropped 1 base and J dropped 0 bases, with 10 bases sitting between them. The CDR3 has 15 amino acids. The CDR3 spells CASSLARGSSYEQYF. In DNA form, the CDR3 reads TGTGCCAGCAGCTTAGCCCGGGGGAGCTCCTACGAGCAGTACTTC.

The count of this clone is one. The rearrangement uses TRBV7-2 and TRBJ1-4, with a possible D match to TRBD1 (6 bases). V lost 2 bases, J lost 15 bases, and 19 bases lay in between. The CDR3 is 14 residues long. Germline V gene lookup returns CDR1 SGHTA and CDR2 FQGNSA. DNA for the CDR3: TGTGCCAGCAGCTTAAAGACAGGTTCGGAAAGGATGTTTTTT. Translation: CASSLKTGSERMFF.

This rearrangement joins TRBV19 to TRBJ1-2; 12 bases align to TRBD1. The germline V gene has CDR1 LNHDA and CDR2 SQIVND (reference sequence). The CDR3 covers 16 residues. The V segment lost 5 bases and the J segment 2 bases; nucleotides outside the gene matches: 6. The CDR3 loop reads CASSPSGQGANYGYTF. Here the CDR3 DNA reads TGTGCCAGTAGTCCCTCGGGACAGGGGGCAAACTATGGCTACACCTTC.

This chain's CDR3 is CASSPLGPRLAGIQETQYF. The CDR3 bases are TGTGCCAGCTCACCACTTGGCCCCCGACTAGCGGGGATCCAAGAGACCCAGTACTTC. V is TRBV18 and J is TRBJ2-5; 11 bases map to TRBD2. V shed 1 base and J 1 base; nucleotides not matched to a gene: 11. Germline V gene lookup returns CDR1 KGHSH and CDR2 LQKENI. The CDR3 consists of 19 residues.

This clone was detected only a few times. V usage is TRBV11-3 and J usage is TRBJ1-1; D gene unclear. V was clipped by 2 bases and J by 5 bases, with 9 bases between them. CDR3 length: 13 residues. Germline assignment: CDR1 SGHNT and CDR2 YENEEA. CDR3 DNA sequence: TGTGCCAGCAGCTTAAGCCGGGAGACTGAAGCTTTCTTT. Translated: CASSLSRETEAFF.

This clone was seen a single time. The chain recombines TRBV10-1 with TRBJ1-6; D is uncertain. The CDR3 totals 16 residues. Looked up from germline, CDR1 is WNHNN and CDR2 is SYGVQD (reference sequence). V was pared by 6 bases and J by 7 bases, with 19 bases between. In DNA form, the CDR3 reads TGCGCCAGCAGGAGGGAGGAGCCTCTTTCAAATTCACCCCTCCACTTT. Amino acid sequence: CASRREEPLSNSPLHF.

V and J are TRBV10-2 and TRBJ2-1; possible D gene TRBD1, 8 bases. Germline-derived CDR1 and CDR2 are WSHSY and SAAADI. V dropped 9 bases and J dropped 7 bases, with 16 bases sitting between them. This CDR3 has 13 residues. The CDR3 region is CASTGGARNEQFF. The CDR3 bases are TGCGCCAGTACAGGGGGGGCACGGAATGAGCAGTTCTTC.